This T cell receptor beta chain was documented in a study of OX40 agonist ivuxolimab in advanced cancers. Looking at the study overall: Ivuxolimab, which is an agonistic anti-OX40 (CD134) antibody, was administered to the patients.

Germline V lookup: CDR1 WSHSY, CDR2 SAAADI. The V end lost 2 bases, the J end lost 3 bases, and 11 bases lay between the germline ends. This CDR3 is 14 amino acids long. Clones were sequenced by immunoSEQ multiplex PCR, and TCRdb holds only the in-frame ones, with some missing. The sample yields some 70,000 clones, about 83% seen once. The material was CD4+ or CD8+ T cells sorted from blood, obtained in a trial of the OX40 agonist ivuxolimab. This TCR derives from an adult with an advanced solid tumor such as melanoma, head and neck, liver or kidney cancer. This chain joins TRBV10-2 and TRBJ2-7, with D unclear. CDR3 residues: CASSEIGSYYEQYF. In DNA, the CDR3 is TGCGCCAGCAGTGAGATAGGATCGTACTACGAGCAGTACTTC.